This T cell receptor (beta chain) was retrieved from a study of cytomegalovirus exposure and HLA in healthy donors. With V trimmed by 2 bases and J by 7 bases, 6 bases remained unmatched. CDR1 is MNHEY, CDR2 SMNVEV, per germline (reference sequence). The CDR3 extends over 15 amino acids. A multiplex PCR was run with 60 Vbeta primers and 13 Jbeta primers. Profiled with immunoSEQ multiplex PCR; TCRdb holds only in-frame clones, not every one. This sample yields around 150,000 clones, of which roughly 78% are seen a single time; about 2.2% belongs to the top ten. Healthy individuals who donated bone marrow served as the donors. Notes on the study in general: TCR beta sequences numbering 15,000 to 20,000 were associated with HLA alleles at 0.05 false discovery rate in a later analysis.

About this clone: Its antigen remains unidentified.

This sequence joins TRBV27 and TRBJ2-1, with 9 bases fitting TRBD2. Material for sequencing was PBMCs. The source of this sequence is a man younger than 40 in good health and CMV-seronegative. The CDR3 sequence is CASSLAGGPENEQFF. CDR3 nucleotides: TGTGCCAGCAGTTTAGCGGGGGGGCCGGAGAATGAGCAGTTCTTC.